This T cell receptor beta chain was sequenced in a study of cytomegalovirus exposure and HLA in healthy donors (dated by TCRdb to 2016 to 2017). Notes on the research overall: According to an earlier analysis of 450 to 650 of the donors, about 179 million T cells yielded over 90 million unique TCR beta sequences and 276 Gb of sequence data. Roughly 320 gigabases of sequencing data and tens of millions of unique TCR sequences made up an early release that covered some 640 HLA-typed donors. Of the 398 genotyped donors, approximately 83% fell in the genetic ancestry cluster associated with self-reported Caucasian donors. The study was designed to test whether signatures of past pathogen exposure could be identified by cataloging public T cell receptors. The T cell repertoires of 666 subjects were profiled by immunosequencing and related to cytomegalovirus serostatus. In addition to the first cohort of 666 subjects, a separate validation cohort of approximately 130 different subjects was used. To predict cytomegalovirus infection status, the study combined high-throughput TCR immunosequencing, statistical association of individual TCRs with disease status, and machine learning. To study patterns of TCR occurrence, a later analysis re-analyzed previously published TCR beta repertoires from around 660 donors and added high-resolution HLA genotyping. Rather than drawing on any new phenotypic data, the later analysis identified candidate immune exposures from TCR beta sequences and the way those sequences occurred across donors. In an earlier analysis of roughly 580 of the donors, high-throughput TCR beta sequencing was used to judge whether each TCR beta V gene segment behaved as functional or pseudogenic. Donor age, sex, ethnicity and CMV serostatus were compiled alongside the repertoire data. In a later genetic analysis, genome-wide SNP genotypes for about 55% of the roughly 670 donors were used, and that subset was treated as a discovery cohort. All discovery cohort repertoires had been generated on a single sequencing platform. HLA typing covered class I and class II loci at four-digit resolution. Typing coverage differed by locus: A, B, C, DRB1 and DQB1 were typed in about 629-640 donors, DQA1 in 522, DPA1 in 600 to 610, and DPB1 in roughly 450. Roughly 5 DR-DQ haplotypes were handled as single units for association and clustering because linkage in the cohort was strong. On average, over 200,000 unique TCR beta nucleotide sequences were sequenced per donor among a few hundred genotyped donors of the cohort, with roughly 19% of those sequences being non-productive.

The cohort comprised 666 healthy bone marrow donors. Cohort members were all nominally healthy when sampled, although unrecorded immune exposures were likely present. The donor tested CMV seropositive, placing the donor among the 289 seropositive members of the cohort. A peripheral blood sample was provided by each donor, and peripheral blood mononuclear cells were used for TCR beta sequencing. The Qiagen DNeasy Blood Extraction Kit was used to extract genomic DNA from the blood cell samples. The library was built by means of the immunoSEQ multiplex PCR assay. The multiplex PCR relied on a mix of 60 forward primers for TCR Vbeta segments and 13 reverse primers for TCR Jbeta segments. The CDR3 region of rearranged TCR beta genes was amplified from genomic DNA with a multiplex PCR assay. The Illumina HiSeq System was used to sequence the amplified TCR beta libraries as 87-base-pair reads. Processing in the source paper ran as follows. Across the roughly 600 repertoires, a later analysis counted roughly 84 million unique TCR beta chains, some 11 million of which were shared by at least two donors. Raw reads were error-corrected and collapsed into unique sequences with a nearest-neighbor algorithm that merged closely related sequences to remove PCR and sequencing errors. To assign V, D and J gene segments, CDR3 sequences were aligned to IMGT reference sequences. Each retained sequence needed at least a six-nucleotide match to both a V gene segment and a J gene segment. Rearrangements were called productive when the CDR3 lacked stop codons and stayed in frame with V and J; all others were non-productive. CDR3 was defined according to IMGT convention as the region running from the second conserved V-encoded cysteine to the conserved J-encoded phenylalanine. Sequences without an unambiguous match to a single V gene segment were excluded from the earlier analysis of about 630 of the donors. An earlier analysis of 587 of the donors called V segments functional above 56.7% productive rearrangements and segregating when the between-donor standard deviation exceeded 5%. A statistical classification framework was built to diagnose cytomegalovirus status from the catalog of TCR beta chain sequences. In a later analysis, TCR nucleotide sequences were compared against IMGT/GENE-DB human TR gene sequences so that V and J genes could be assigned. Using the TCRdist pipeline, a later analysis assigned CDR3 sequences along with most-parsimonious VDJ recombination scenarios. In a later analysis, every TCR beta chain was defined by the combination of its CDR3 amino acid sequence and its V-gene family, and reads without a unique V-gene family were dropped. A later analysis removed 450 to 600 highly shared, low-generation-probability nucleotide sequences to deal with suspected cross-contamination and a sequencing artifact. In a later analysis, a clonal expansion index was calculated for each public chain from normalized within-repertoire ranks of inferred template counts. Generation probabilities in a later analysis came from a VDJ recombination model fitted to out-of-frame rearrangements, and those results were checked against IGoR. A later analysis scored TCR-TCR, TCR-HLA and TCR-CMV co-occurrence with hypergeometric tests, applying a repertoire-size bias correction to TCR pairs. A later analysis estimated false discovery rates by permuting HLA or CMV assignments 20 times. In a later analysis, co-occurring TCRs were grouped using DBSCAN, and TCRdist sequence similarity was added for clustering within HLA-allele-positive subsets. Repertoires with fewer than 30,000 or more than 120,000 public chains were left out of co-occurrence clustering, as were about 5 repertoires with anomalous nucleotide sharing. TCRdb's version of the immuneACCESS table is confined to in-frame rearrangements and falls short of the full clone set. An unresolved V gene accounts for under half of the shortfall where checked; the remainder is of unknown origin. V, J and clone size are those of that table, while D and trimming were read from the DNA. The sample table contains about 190,000 clones; only one count was recorded for about 80% of them. Around 2.5% of the sample rests with the top ten.

Findings and caveats that apply to the study as a whole: Because counts were too low, roughly 16 rarely observed V segments, including chromosome 9 orphons, were excluded from the earlier analysis of around 640 of the donors. In both the original and validation cohorts, the classifier was reported to diagnose cytomegalovirus status with high specificity and sensitivity. In a later analysis, the rate of TCR association differed among HLA loci, with DRB1 alleles having the most associated TCRs and HLA-C alleles having the fewest. Assigning TCR associations to individual alleles was difficult when HLA alleles, especially DR and DQ, strongly co-occurred. Most CMV-associated TCR beta chains appeared to be HLA-restricted in a later analysis, and the HLA associations seemed to be driven largely by CMV exposure. Some IMGT-functional V segments, including TRBV6-2 and TRBV6-3, could not be distinguished by the 87-base-pair reads and were therefore excluded. A group of highly shared sequence variants was considered likely to be a technical artifact of the sequencing pipeline. The study listed around 160 TCR beta chains as associated with cytomegalovirus. In a later genetic analysis, a missense DCLRE1C variant was associated with V-gene and J-gene trimming of TCR beta chains, and the association was replicated in an independent cohort. Across donors, most TCR sequences were observed very rarely, whereas some public TCRs were present in many individuals. The authors suggested that the approach could potentially be extended to other disease states and immunological phenotypes. HLA typing was unavailable for some donors at each locus, so association tests used only the typed subset. Linkage disequilibrium might explain the correlated functional status among segregating V segments, but an unknown experimental factor could not be excluded. Broadly in line with IMGT annotations, most TCR beta V segments showed up in productive rearrangements about 87% or about 30% of the time in an earlier analysis of several hundred of the donors. In this cohort, only TCR beta chains were sequenced, and detectable features were limited by the absence of alpha or paired-chain data. Specific HLA alleles were associated with over 15,000 TCR beta sequences at a false discovery rate of 0.05 in a later analysis. A further reported finding was that TCR beta sequences accurately predicted the HLA-A and HLA-B alleles for most subjects in the first cohort. Immune exposure information for the cohort was limited to CMV serostatus. In vitro tests confirmed that a few of the cytomegalovirus-associated TCR beta chains recognize cytomegalovirus antigens. The presence/absence analyses assumed that sequencing depth was roughly uniform across donors, and that assumption may not be true. Compared with the approximately 670-donor mean, donors in an Asian-associated ancestry cluster had fewer N-insertions in productive TCRs, according to a later genetic analysis. According to a later analysis, parvovirus B19, influenza, CMV and Epstein-Barr virus appeared linked to several top co-occurrence clusters. In a later analysis, HLA-associated TCR beta chains showed more clonal expansion and lower generation probabilities than non-associated chains that were equally common.

The germline V gene (reference sequence) provides CDR1 SEHNR and CDR2 FQNEAQ. Its CDR3 holds 14 amino acids, cysteine through phenylalanine. Only the CDR3 part of the read is kept: 42 bases, read in frame from the first base. In regard to this clone: Its specific antigen is unknown. The junction shows a germline mismatch at one end, possibly a read error.

Recombination linked TRBV7-9 to TRBJ1-2; 5 matching bases give a weak D call of TRBD1. The source material was PBMCs. The receptor was derived from a woman in her forties or fifties in good health and CMV-seropositive. The CDR3 reads CASSLSKGNYGCTF. The nucleotides are TGTGCCAGCAGCCTTTCCAAGGGGAACTATGGCTGCACCTTC.